The source of this T cell receptor beta chain is a study of shared clonotypes between healthy human individuals. Clones were read by immunoSEQ multiplex PCR, and TCRdb kept only the in-frame ones, dropping some. The table includes over a million clones, about 96% detected once. In regard to this clone: Its antigen is as yet unknown.

CDR3 size: 15 residues. Germline lookup yields CDR1 SGDLS and CDR2 YYNGEE. The V end lost 0 bases, the J end lost 3 bases, and 12 bases lay between the germline ends. Overall study results and limits: The four-donor shared clonotypes exceeded non-shared clonotypes in generation probability, with non-shared ones scoring lower. It was the few donors that limited the genetic and exposure-history diversity represented. The sampled material consisted only of blood, and tissue repertoires are likely to differ. Naive subsets generally had larger estimated richness than memory subsets.

Sequencing input: naive CD4+ T cells sorted from blood. Noted subset: CD45RA+ positively selected. This clonotype was sampled from a man aged 30 to 45 in good health. J is TRBJ1-1 and V is TRBV9; D is possibly TRBD1 (5 bases). CDR3 nucleotides: TGTGCCAGCAGCGTAGTAGGGGCGGGGGACACTGAAGCTTTCTTT. This encodes CASSVVGAGDTEAFF. The full variable domain, its missing parts supplied by reference TRBV9 and TRBJ1-1, is DSGVTQTPKHLITATGQRVTLRCSPRSGDLSVYWYQQSLDQGLQFLIQYYNGEERAKGNILERFSAQQFPDLHSELNLSSLELGDSALYFCASSVVGAGDTEAFFGQGTRLTVV.